The sequence of this T cell receptor beta chain was determined in a study of identical twins. Each CDR3 protein is one row after TCRdb ran MiXCR on the 5' RACE reads. The sample has around 1.7 million distinct CDR3 sequences, under 35% seen once. CDR1 is SGHRS, CDR2 YFSETQ, per germline. The CDR3 runs to 16 residues. With 0 bases removed from V and 7 bases from J, the gap between germline ends came to 17 bases. The sample taken for sequencing was cord blood. The genes are TRBV5-1 and TRBJ2-1, with D hard to call. The sequence was collected from a newborn girl in good health. The CDR3 DNA is TGCGCCAGCAGCTTGGCGGAAAACTGGAAAGGGAATGAGCAGTTCTTC. It yields the protein CASSLAENWKGNEQFF.